The next 19 T cell receptor beta chains were all read from a single sample in a study of blood T cell repertoires in COVID-19. Here immunoSEQ multiplex PCR was the method, and the copy in TCRdb shows in-frame clones only, minus some. This sample has about 120,000 clones; 87% occur once, and the top ten carry more than 2%. Material for sequencing was peripheral blood. The receptors derive from a woman aged 50 to 65 with acute or convalescent COVID-19.

This clone was recorded once. The V call is TRBV13, the J call TRBJ1-2; 11 positions agree with TRBD1. Trimming removed 6 bases from V and 5 bases from J; junction bases left unmatched: 5. From germline, CDR1 is PRHDT and CDR2 FYEKMQ (reference sequence). The length of the CDR3 is 14 residues. The CDR3 here is CASSSGQGAYGYTF. DNA for the CDR3: TGTGCCAGCAGTTCTGGACAGGGGGCATATGGCTACACCTTC.

The chain combines TRBV3-1 (or the pseudogene TRBV3-2) with TRBJ2-4; D uncertain. V was shortened by 4 bases and J by 6 bases, with 10 bases between the two germline ends. This CDR3 region has 13 residues. Germline CDR1 and CDR2: LGHDT and YNNKEL (reference sequence). DNA of the CDR3: TGTGCCAGCAGCCCCTTGGGCCCAAACATTCAGTACTTC. Translated: CASSPLGPNIQYF.

The V gene is TRBV5-1, the J gene TRBJ2-7, with 10 bases matching TRBD2. In germline, CDR1 is SGHRS, CDR2 YFSETQ. CDR3 length equals 16 residues. V trimming: 1 base; J trimming: 3 bases; junction bases outside the gene matches: 7. The CDR3 loop reads CASSLIERGGFYEQYF. CDR3 in DNA: TGCGCCAGCAGCTTGATCGAGCGGGGGGGATTCTACGAGCAGTACTTC. Full variable domain (missing parts from reference TRBV5-1 and TRBJ2-7): KAGVTQTPRYLIKTRGQQVTLSCSPISGHRSVSWYQQTPGQGLQFLFEYFSETQRNKGNFPGRFSGRQFSNSRSEMNVSTLELGDSALYLCASSLIERGGFYEQYFGPGTRLTVT.

The genes are TRBV10-2 and TRBJ1-1; D unclear. The V end lost 0 bases, the J end lost 5 bases, and 7 bases lay between the germline ends. The CDR3 contains 13 residues. Germline assignment: CDR1 WSHSY and CDR2 SAAADI. The CDR3 loop is CASSESRGTEAFF. In DNA, the CDR3 is TGCGCCAGCAGTGAGTCGAGAGGGACTGAAGCTTTCTTT.

This clone has just one count. The chain has TRBV19 and TRBJ1-5, with D possibly TRBD1 on 6 matching bases. Looked up from germline, CDR1 is LNHDA and CDR2 is SQIVND (reference sequence). Trimming stripped 1 base from V and 4 bases from J, with 11 bases between. The CDR3 runs 15 residues. This chain's CDR3 is CASSIVGTTNQPQHF. The CDR3, as DNA: TGTGCCAGTAGTATAGTGGGGACAACAAATCAGCCCCAGCATTTT.

Here the CDR3 reads CASSLGGAGGTEAFF. The CDR3 DNA follows: TGCGCCAGCAGCTTGGGTGGGGCAGGGGGCACTGAAGCTTTCTTT. V is TRBV5-1 and J is TRBJ1-1; 7 bases match TRBD1. This CDR3 comprises 15 residues. The V gene end was trimmed by 0 bases and the J gene end by 4 bases; junction bases not matched to a gene: 6. CDR1 and CDR2 from the germline V gene are SGHRS and YFSETQ.

This clone was seen more than once but under ten times. The chain carries TRBV2 and TRBJ2-5, with D perhaps TRBD2 (6 bases). Trimming shortened V by 5 bases and J by 7 bases, and 14 bases separated the two germline ends. The CDR3 totals 13 residues. Per the germline V gene, CDR1 is SNHLY and CDR2 is FYNNEI. CDR3 coding DNA: TGTGCCAGCAGTCCGGACTACTCGGGGACCCAGTACTTC. Translated, it gives CASSPDYSGTQYF.

The V call is TRBV27, the J call TRBJ1-5; D might be TRBD1 (6 bases). Germline loops: CDR1 MNHEY, CDR2 SMNVEV (reference sequence). The CDR3 has 15 residues. V was pared by 4 bases and J by 6 bases, with 16 bases between. The CDR3 here is CASSSLQGVGQPQHF. Here the CDR3 DNA reads TGTGCCAGCAGTTCTTTACAGGGAGTCGGTCAGCCCCAGCATTTT.

The CDR3 DNA is TGTGCCAGCTCACCAGGGAGGGGACAGGGGAATGGCTACACCTTC. It translates to CASSPGRGQGNGYTF. This chain joins TRBV18 and TRBJ1-2; 10 bases align to TRBD1. Germline V gene data show CDR1 as KGHSH and CDR2 as LQKENI. Losses at the gene ends were 2 bases for V and 6 bases for J; bases not matched to a gene: 6. The CDR3 runs to 15 residues.

This clone was recorded only once. This chain links TRBV27 with TRBJ2-2; maybe TRBD2 (5 bases). The CDR3 runs to 14 residues. Germline V lookup: CDR1 MNHEY, CDR2 SMNVEV (reference sequence). Trimming took off 4 bases at V and 1 base at J, with 7 bases between the two ends. CDR3 sequence reads: CASSYRGNTGELFF. Written as DNA, the CDR3 is TGTGCCAGCAGTTATCGGGGGAACACCGGGGAGCTGTTTTTT.

The chain uses TRBV3-1 (or the pseudogene TRBV3-2) and TRBJ1-1, with a weak D call TRBD1 (6 bases). In germline, CDR1 is LGHDT, CDR2 YNNKEL (reference sequence). The ends were cut back, 0 bases at V and 10 bases at J, with 18 bases in the middle. The CDR3 spans 15 residues. The CDR3 reads CASSQEGATQAVAFF. DNA for the CDR3: TGTGCCAGCAGCCAAGAGGGGGCTACCCAGGCGGTAGCTTTCTTT.

The count of this clone is one. The chain couples TRBV3-1 (or the pseudogene TRBV3-2) to TRBJ2-5; 8 positions match TRBD2. Germline-derived CDR1 and CDR2 are LGHDT and YNNKEL (reference sequence). The CDR3 is made up of 17 amino acids. Trimming at V came to 4 bases and at J to 2 bases, leaving 12 bases not matched to a gene. This CDR3 reads CASSRVGLDNDQETQYF. In DNA, the CDR3 is TGTGCCAGCAGCCGAGTGGGACTAGACAACGATCAAGAGACCCAGTACTTC.

V usage is TRBV3-1 (or the pseudogene TRBV3-2) and J usage is TRBJ1-4; perhaps TRBD1 as D (5 bases). The CDR3 has 14 residues. V lost 2 bases, J lost 7 bases, and 11 bases lay in between. Germline V CDR1 and CDR2: LGHDT, YNNKEL (reference sequence). The CDR3 here is CASSQQGWIEKLFF. Written as DNA, the CDR3 is TGTGCCAGCAGCCAACAGGGATGGATTGAAAAACTGTTTTTT.

This clone was found a few times. The chain employs TRBV2 and TRBJ2-5, with D unresolved. The CDR3 totals 13 residues. The V gene's germline CDR1 is SNHLY and CDR2 FYNNEI. Trimming shortened V by 6 bases and J by 5 bases, and 13 bases separated the two germline ends. CDR3 sequence: CASRVSLSETQYF. The CDR3 nucleotides read TGTGCCAGCAGGGTTAGCTTGAGCGAGACCCAGTACTTC.

The V gene is TRBV2, the J gene TRBJ2-5, with 7 bases aligning to TRBD2. The CDR3 spans 17 residues. Losses at the gene ends were 3 bases for V and 2 bases for J; bases not matched to a gene: 12. From germline, CDR1 is SNHLY and CDR2 FYNNEI. The CDR3 DNA is TGTGCCAGCAGTGATTCGTGGGGGGGAGACCTTCAAGAGACCCAGTACTTC. Amino acids: CASSDSWGGDLQETQYF.

The table lists this clone with a count of one. The chain combines TRBV14 with TRBJ1-6; D unclear. With 4 bases removed from V and 12 bases from J, the gap between germline ends came to 13 bases. This CDR3 has 13 amino acids. Looked up from germline, CDR1 is SGHDN and CDR2 is FVKESK. CDR3 sequence reads: CASSPKEGRPLHF. The CDR3 DNA reads as TGTGCCAGCAGCCCGAAAGAGGGAAGACCCCTCCACTTT.

The chain combines TRBV19 with TRBJ1-2; D might be TRBD1 (6 bases). The CDR3 is 14 amino acids. Germline assignment: CDR1 LNHDA and CDR2 SQIVND (reference sequence). V gave up 3 bases and J gave up 3 bases, with 11 bases separating them. CDR3 nucleotides: TGTGCCAGTAGTATTTTGGGGGCCGACTATGGCTACACCTTC. As protein: CASSILGADYGYTF.

The chain uses TRBV25-1 and TRBJ1-1; 9 nucleotides line up with TRBD1. V gave up 4 bases and J gave up 6 bases; unmatched junction bases: 3. This CDR3 region has 13 residues. CDR1 is MGHDK and CDR2 is SYGVNS in the germline V gene. The CDR3 DNA follows: TGTGCCAGCAGTGCGGACAGGGGCCCTGAAGCTTTCTTT. Its translation: CASSADRGPEAFF.

V and J are TRBV18 and TRBJ1-3, with 7 bases identical to TRBD1. V was pared by 2 bases and J by 0 bases, with 1 base of the junction left unmatched. The CDR3 has 15 amino acids. Germline CDR1 is KGHSH and CDR2 is LQKENI. The CDR3 here is CASSPGTVSGNTIYF. CDR3 nucleotides: TGTGCCAGCTCACCAGGGACAGTCTCTGGAAACACCATATATTTT.